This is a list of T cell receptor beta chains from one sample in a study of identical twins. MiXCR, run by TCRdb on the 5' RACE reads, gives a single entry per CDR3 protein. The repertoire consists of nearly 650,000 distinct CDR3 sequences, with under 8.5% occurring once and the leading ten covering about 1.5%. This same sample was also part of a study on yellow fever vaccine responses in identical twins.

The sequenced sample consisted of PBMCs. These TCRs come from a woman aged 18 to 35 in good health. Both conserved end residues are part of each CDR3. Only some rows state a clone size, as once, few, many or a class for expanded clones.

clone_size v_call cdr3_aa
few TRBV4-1 CASSQEGTSGTYF
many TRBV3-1 CASSQAGLGIQPQHF
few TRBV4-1 CASSQDPAGRNEKLFF
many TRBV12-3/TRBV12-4 CASSPGGGYLETQYF
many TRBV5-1 CASSFPPGTEAFF
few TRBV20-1 CRASGGAAYNEQFF
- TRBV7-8 CASSLAKRLAPTYEQYF
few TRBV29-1 CSVEVPGAGKETQYF
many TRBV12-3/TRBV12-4 CASSLVAGEYEQYF
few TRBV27 CATAENTGELFF
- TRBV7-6 CASSLGSQANSPLHF
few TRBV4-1 CASSPQGAWNEKLFF
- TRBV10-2 CASSESGRGAYTDTQYF
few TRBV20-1 CSARPGQGTGELFF
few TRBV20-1 CSARDRAAQETQYF
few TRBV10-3 CAVRDRDETTGELFF
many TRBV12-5 CASGSTSRSYEQYF
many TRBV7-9 CASSSPGSSTDTQYF
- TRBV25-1 CASARQTNTGELFF
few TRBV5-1 CASSSGQTPNTEAFF
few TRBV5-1 CASSPELTGYQETQYF
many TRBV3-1 CASSQQQGSGNTIYF
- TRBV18 CASSPQSSYEQFF
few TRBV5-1 CASSPGLAGVVSTGELFF
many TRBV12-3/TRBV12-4 CASKASREAPYEQYF